The 27 T cell receptor beta chains listed next were all sequenced from one sample in a study of tumor-infiltrating lymphocytes in glioblastoma multiforme. TCR beta libraries were built from RNA through three nested multiplex PCR rounds using modified ARM-PCR. In TCRdb, the multiplex PCR reads were re-called with MiXCR into one record per CDR3 protein. The data hold approximately 30,000 distinct CDR3 sequences, with around 55% observed a single time. The sequenced material came from brain tumor tissue. These TCRs come from a male donor with glioblastoma.

This clonotype was recorded at least ten times. The chain uses TRBV7-3 and TRBJ1-1; possible D gene TRBD1, 6 bases. This CDR3 is 14 amino acids long. Germline values: CDR1 SGHTA, CDR2 FQGTGA. V lost 2 bases and J 3 bases, leaving 10 bases between the germline ends. The CDR3 is CASSLGGPDTEAFF. The DNA of the CDR3 is TGTGCCAGCAGCTTAGGGGGGCCTGACACTGAAGCTTTCTTT.

On this clonotype: Because it lacks the conserved phenylalanine or tryptophan at the end, this CDR3 is likely a read error. V gene TRBV20-1 combines with J gene TRBJ1-1; 7 bases fit TRBD1. CDR1 is DFQATT, CDR2 SNEGSKA, per germline (reference sequence). This CDR3 is built from 13 residues. Trimming took 0 bases from V and 5 from J; bases not matched to a gene: 3. Written as DNA, the CDR3 is TGCAGTGCTAGAGAACAGGGGCGAACTGAAGCTTTCTAT. It translates to CSAREQGRTEAFY.

This chain uses TRBV5-1 with TRBJ2-3, with 8 bases that match TRBD1. Germline values: CDR1 SGHRS, CDR2 YFSETQ. V lost 7 bases, J lost 2 bases, and 12 bases stayed unmatched. The CDR3 covers 16 residues. This chain's CDR3 is CASRTGQASITDTQYF. For the CDR3, the DNA is TGCGCCAGCCGAACGGGACAGGCCTCTATCACAGATACGCAGTATTTT.

This chain links TRBV12-3 or TRBV12-4 with TRBJ2-1; TRBD2 agrees at 9 bases. V shed 2 bases, J shed 1 base, and the junction held 3 bases outside the gene matches. The CDR3 runs 16 residues. The CDR3 sequence is CASSLRTSASYNEQFF. The DNA of the CDR3 is TGTGCCAGCAGTTTACGGACTAGCGCGTCCTACAATGAGCAGTTCTTC.

Comment on this clonotype: This may stem from a read error, because a much larger clone lies one nucleotide away. The rearrangement uses TRBV7-9 and TRBJ1-4; D not certain. The germline V gene has CDR1 SEHNR and CDR2 FQNEAQ (reference sequence). The germline V and J ends were trimmed by 2 bases and 8 bases, with 15 bases remaining between them. The CDR3 is made up of 15 amino acids. This CDR3 reads CASSLWSDVKEKLFF. The CDR3 DNA reads as TGTGCCAGCAGCTTATGGTCGGACGTTAAAGAAAAACTGTTTTTT.

The chain couples TRBV29-1 to TRBJ2-7; D may be TRBD1 (6 bases). This CDR3 spans 14 amino acids. Trimming removed 4 bases from V and 0 bases from J, with 13 bases in between. The V gene's germline CDR1 is SQVTM and CDR2 ANQGSEA. CDR3 in amino acids: CSVARWTDSYEQYF. CDR3 coding DNA: TGCAGCGTTGCGCGATGGACAGACTCCTACGAGCAGTACTTC.

This sequence joins TRBV28 and TRBJ2-7; D call uncertain. The CDR3 contains 12 residues. Trimming stripped 7 bases from V and 6 bases from J, with 13 bases between. Germline CDR1 and CDR2: MDHEN and SYDVKM. DNA for the CDR3: TGTGCCAGCACTCCGGGCTTGGGCGAGCAGTACTTC. It codes for CASTPGLGEQYF.

Of note for this clonotype: A much larger clonotype is one base distant, so this may be a read error. The rearrangement links TRBV20-1 to TRBJ1-1; TRBD1 aligns across 9 bases. There are 15 residues in the CDR3. Germline assignment: CDR1 DFQATT and CDR2 SNEGSKA (reference sequence). CDR3 region: CSASLYTGGGGESFF. The CDR3 bases are TGCAGTGCTAGTCTCTATACAGGGGGCGGTGGTGAATCTTTCTTT.

The chain is built from TRBV5-4 and TRBJ2-1, with D perhaps TRBD2 (6 bases). CDR1 and CDR2 (germline): SGHNT, YYREEE (reference sequence). CDR3 length equals 16 residues. The germline V and J ends were trimmed by 4 bases and 13 bases, with 27 bases remaining between them. The CDR3 here is CASSREAGSSYNGQFF. The DNA of the CDR3 is TGTGCCAGCAGCCGTGAGGCCGGGAGCTCCTACAATGGACAGTTCTTC.

The rearrangement joins TRBV6-5 to TRBJ2-2, with 9 positions matching TRBD1. Germline V gives CDR1 MNHEY, CDR2 SVGAGI. V lost 8 bases, J lost 4 bases, and 5 bases stayed unmatched. This CDR3 region has 14 residues. Here the CDR3 DNA reads TGTGCCAGCTCGGGACAGGGAGGCACCGGGGAGCTGTTTTTT. Protein sequence: CASSGQGGTGELFF.

This clonotype has a handful of counts. The gene calls are TRBV2 and TRBJ2-7; a weak D match, TRBD2 (5 bases). Germline CDR1 is SNHLY and CDR2 is FYNNEI. This CDR3 comprises 14 residues. V lost 5 bases and J lost 1, with 12 bases in between. The CDR3 nucleotides are TGTGCCAGCAGTCGGGCGGGCGTTTCCTACGAGCAGTACTTC. Its translation is CASSRAGVSYEQYF.

This clonotype has ten or more counts. V gene TRBV6-2 or TRBV6-3 combines with J gene TRBJ2-2; 7 positions agree with TRBD2. The CDR3 extends over 14 amino acids. Germline CDR1 is MNHEY and CDR2 is SVGEGT. The V gene end was trimmed by 7 bases and the J gene end by 3 bases; junction bases not matched to a gene: 5. The CDR3 protein is CASNGGSYTGELFF. CDR3 nucleotides: TGTGCCAGCAACGGCGGGAGCTACACCGGGGAGCTGTTTTTT.

This clonotype occurred a few times. The DNA of the CDR3 is TGTGCCAGCAGCTTAGTGGTTGATACGCAGTATTTT. Translating gives CASSLVVDTQYF. The chain recombines TRBV11-2 with TRBJ2-3, with D uncertain. The CDR3 is 12 amino acids. CDR1 and CDR2 (germline): SGHAT, FQNNGV. The ends were cut back, 1 base at V and 6 bases at J, with 5 bases in the middle.

Of note for this clonotype: A read error is possible here, since a much larger clone lies one base away. This chain connects TRBV11-2 to TRBJ2-7; the match to TRBD1 covers 7 bases. This CDR3 is built from 13 residues. Germline CDR1 and CDR2: SGHAT and FQNNGV. The CDR3 reads CAGSSYTGDEQYF. The CDR3 DNA follows: TGTGCCGGCAGCTCCTATACAGGGGACGAGCAGTACTTC.

This chain uses TRBV10-1 with TRBJ1-6; the match to TRBD1 covers 8 bases. There are 13 residues in the CDR3. Unmatched junction bases numbered 5, after V lost 4 bases and J lost 12 bases. Germline V gives CDR1 WNHNN, CDR2 SYGVQD (reference sequence). CDR3 coding DNA: TGCGCCAGCAGTGCCGGACAGGGAGGACCCCTCCACTTT. This encodes CASSAGQGGPLHF.

This clonotype was seen a few times. Being one base from a much bigger clone, this may be a read error. V and J are TRBV20-1 and TRBJ1-1, with 9 bases identical to TRBD1. The V gene's germline CDR1 is DFQATT and CDR2 SNEGSKA (reference sequence). V lost 3 bases, J lost 7 bases, and 12 bases stayed unmatched. This CDR3 is built from 15 residues. Written as DNA, the CDR3 is TGCAGTGCTAGTCTCTATACAGGGGGCTGTGGTGAAGCTTTCTTT. It encodes CSASLYTGGCGEAFF.

This clonotype was counted between two and nine times. A much larger clone differs by one base, so this may be a read error. The gene calls are TRBV29-1 and TRBJ2-7; possible D gene TRBD2, 6 bases. Germline V CDR1 and CDR2: SQVTM, ANQGSEA. The ends were cut back, 0 bases at V and 9 bases at J, with 12 bases in the middle. The CDR3 loop spans 12 amino acids. DNA for the CDR3: TGCAGCGTTGAAGATCAGGGAGGCGGGCAGTACTTC. This codes for CSVEDQGGGQYF.

There are many counts of this clonotype. This sequence joins TRBV5-1 and TRBJ1-4; maybe TRBD1 (5 bases). This CDR3 has 15 amino acids. Deletions cut 4 bases from V and 4 bases from J, with 14 bases between. Germline V gene data show CDR1 as SGHRS and CDR2 as YFSETQ. CDR3 bases: TGCGCCAGCAGCAATGAGGGGAGTGGTAATGAAAAACTGTTTTTT. Translation: CASSNEGSGNEKLFF. Full variable domain (outside the CDR3, taken from reference TRBV5-1 and TRBJ1-4): KAGVTQTPRYLIKTRGQQVTLSCSPISGHRSVSWYQQTPGQGLQFLFEYFSETQRNKGNFPGRFSGRQFSNSRSEMNVSTLELGDSALYLCASSNEGSGNEKLFFGSGTQLSVL.

At least ten counts were recorded for this clonotype. This chain links TRBV29-1 with TRBJ2-4; no reliable D call. This CDR3 is 13 amino acids long. V lost 4 bases to trimming and J lost 0 bases, with 7 bases between them. CDR1 and CDR2 (germline): SQVTM, ANQGSEA. This CDR3 is CSVGVTAKNIQYF. In DNA form, the CDR3 reads TGCAGCGTTGGGGTTACAGCCAAAAACATTCAGTACTTC. Looking up the rest from reference TRBV29-1 and TRBJ2-4 gives the full variable domain: SAVISQKPSRDICQRGTSLTIQCQVDSQVTMMFWYRQQPGQSLTLIATANQGSEATYESGFVIDKFPISRPNLTFSTLTVSNMSPEDSSIYLCSVGVTAKNIQYFGAGTRLSVL.

Remarks on this clonotype: One end of the junction is discordant with germline, which a read error may explain. J is TRBJ1-4 and V is TRBV4-1, with 8 bases lining up with TRBD1. CDR3 length equals 18 residues. Germline CDR1 is MGHRA and CDR2 is YSYEKL. CDR3 coding DNA: TGCGCCAACAGCCCCAGGACAGGGAGGTTTTCAACTAATGAAAAACTATTTTTT. It is translated as CANSPRTGRFSTNEKLFF.

This clonotype qualifies as medium-sized. V gene TRBV20-1 combines with J gene TRBJ2-7; 8 nucleotides match TRBD2. The V gene's germline CDR1 is DFQATT and CDR2 SNEGSKA (reference sequence). This CDR3 is 15 amino acids long. Unmatched junction bases numbered 12, after V lost 4 bases and J lost 4 bases. The CDR3: CSAIPTAGVGYEQYF. The CDR3 DNA sequence: TGCAGTGCTATACCTACAGCGGGAGTGGGGTACGAGCAGTACTTC.

Details on this clonotype: This CDR3 is missing its conserved last phenylalanine or tryptophan, likely due to a read error. The rearrangement joins TRBV4-2 to TRBJ1-2; D call uncertain. The CDR3 has 13 residues. Germline-derived CDR1 and CDR2 are LGHNA and YNFKEQ. The CDR3 DNA reads TGTGCCAGCACCCAAGGCGGGAACTATGGCTACACCGTC. It codes for CASTQGGNYGYTV.

As to this clonotype: The final CDR3 position lacks the conserved phenylalanine or tryptophan, pointing to a likely read error. The DNA is left out, because the CDR3 cannot be placed on it with certainty; the CDR3 is given as TCRdb lists it. This rearrangement joins TRBV29-1 to TRBJ2-1; whether TRBD1, the table's D call, matches the DNA was not checked. Germline-derived CDR1 and CDR2 are SQVTM and ANQGSEA. From its first to its last residue, the CDR3 has 13 amino acids. CDR3 sequence: CSAREGQGLRQSL.

This clonotype was seen many times. The chain carries TRBV6-5 and TRBJ1-1; TRBD1 might be the D (6 bases). The germline CDR1 and CDR2 sequences are MNHEY and SVGAGI. The CDR3 is 14 residues long. V dropped 6 bases and J dropped 0 bases, with 11 bases sitting between them. The CDR3 sequence is CASSGQMMNTEAFF. In DNA form, the CDR3 reads TGTGCCAGCAGCGGACAGATGATGAACACTGAAGCTTTCTTT.

Notes on this clonotype: The CDR3 end shows no conserved phenylalanine or tryptophan, and so a read error is likely. The DNA of the CDR3 is TGCAGTGCTTTGAGCACGAACTATGGCTACACCATC. Protein sequence: CSALSTNYGYTI. V usage is TRBV20-1 and J usage is TRBJ1-2; D is undetermined. The CDR3 contains 12 residues. V lost 5 bases, J lost 2 bases, and 9 bases lay in between. Germline V lookup: CDR1 DFQATT, CDR2 SNEGSKA (reference sequence).

In its sample, this clonotype was seen a few times. This CDR3 is missing its conserved last phenylalanine or tryptophan, likely due to a read error. The J gene is TRBJ2-5, the V gene TRBV7-8; no clear D gene. CDR1 SGHVS and CDR2 FQNEAQ come from the germline V gene. The CDR3 extends over 15 amino acids. Trimming removed 1 base from V and 2 bases from J, with 11 bases in between. The CDR3 reads CASSLEPGWQETQYL. CDR3 nucleotides: TGTGCCAGCAGCTTAGAACCAGGTTGGCAAGAGACCCAGTACCTC.

J is TRBJ1-4 and V is TRBV20-1; D gene unclear. CDR1 DFQATT and CDR2 SNEGSKA come from the germline V gene (reference sequence). The CDR3 runs 13 residues. Trimming took off 0 bases at V and 5 bases at J, with 7 bases between the two ends. The CDR3 sequence: CSARDGPNEKLFF. The CDR3 nucleotides are TGCAGTGCTAGAGACGGCCCCAATGAAAAACTGTTTTTT.